This T cell receptor (beta chain) was sequenced for a study of T cells after posttransplantation cyclophosphamide. Regarding the study as a whole: TRB overlap between skin or GI tissue T cells and blood was limited. Donor-recipient repertoire similarity was low at 1-2 months, rising over year one. Recipient CMV seropositivity and CMV reactivation strongly tracked TRB clonality.

A marrow graft followed busulfan-fludarabine conditioning, with cyclophosphamide on days +3 and +4. CDR3 length: 16 amino acids. Germline lookup yields CDR1 SEHNR and CDR2 FQNEAQ (reference sequence). V shed 0 bases, J shed 3 bases, and the junction held 4 bases outside the gene matches. Method: immunoSEQ multiplex PCR; TCRdb's copy keeps in-frame clones and lacks some. This sample carries 7,000 or so clones, none of them present only once. This clone was detected many times. Its specificity is unknown. V and J are TRBV7-9 and TRBJ2-3, with 9 bases aligning to TRBD2. Sequences were derived from PBMCs, sampled after allogeneic stem cell transplant with posttransplant cyclophosphamide. The sequence came from a female patient in her forties or fifties who received an allogeneic stem cell transplant from an unrelated donor, was CMV-positive, and had acute GVHD only. The T cells may come from the graft donor. As DNA, the CDR3 is TGTGCCAGCAGCTTAGCGTCGGGACTAGCTACAGATACGCAGTATTTT. Encoded protein: CASSLASGLATDTQYF.